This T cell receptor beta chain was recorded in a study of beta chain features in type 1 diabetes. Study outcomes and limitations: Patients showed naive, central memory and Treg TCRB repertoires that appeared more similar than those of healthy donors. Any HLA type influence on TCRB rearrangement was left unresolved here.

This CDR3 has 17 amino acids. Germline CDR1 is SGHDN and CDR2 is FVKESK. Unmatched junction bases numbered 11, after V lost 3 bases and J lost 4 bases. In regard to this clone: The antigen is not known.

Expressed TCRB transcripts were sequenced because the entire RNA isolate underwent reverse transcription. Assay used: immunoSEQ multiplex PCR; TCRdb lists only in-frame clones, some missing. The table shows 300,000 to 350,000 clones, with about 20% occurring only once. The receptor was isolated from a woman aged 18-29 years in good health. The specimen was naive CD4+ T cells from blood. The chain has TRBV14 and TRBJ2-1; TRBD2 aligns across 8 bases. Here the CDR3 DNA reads TGTGCCAGCAGCCAGGGGTTGACTAGCGTCCATTACAATGAGCAGTTCTTC. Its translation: CASSQGLTSVHYNEQFF.